Detailed here is one T cell receptor beta chain. The record originates from a study of blood T cell repertoires in COVID-19. Cohorts were determined from participant-reported clinical history. As processed by the authors: Nucleated cell counts were estimated from reference gene primer amplification. The protocol was immunoSEQ multiplex PCR, while the TCRdb copy is restricted to in-frame clones and leaves out a portion. V, J and clone size are taken as reported in that table, and D and trimming were inferred from the DNA itself. The sample lists some 200,000 clones; about 81% were seen once. The sample was PBMCs or T cells enriched from blood (not recorded which). This clonotype originated in a man between 40 and 49 years old who had recovered from COVID-19.

The CDR3 bases are TGCGCCAGCAGCTTACAGACAGGGGGGGATCAGCCCCAGCATTTT. This gives the protein CASSLQTGGDQPQHF. The V call is TRBV5-1, the J call TRBJ1-5; 9 bases are a match to TRBD1. The germline V gene encodes CDR1 SGHRS and CDR2 YFSETQ. With 2 bases clipped from V and 5 bases from J, the junction kept 5 bases outside the gene matches. The length of the CDR3 is 15 residues.